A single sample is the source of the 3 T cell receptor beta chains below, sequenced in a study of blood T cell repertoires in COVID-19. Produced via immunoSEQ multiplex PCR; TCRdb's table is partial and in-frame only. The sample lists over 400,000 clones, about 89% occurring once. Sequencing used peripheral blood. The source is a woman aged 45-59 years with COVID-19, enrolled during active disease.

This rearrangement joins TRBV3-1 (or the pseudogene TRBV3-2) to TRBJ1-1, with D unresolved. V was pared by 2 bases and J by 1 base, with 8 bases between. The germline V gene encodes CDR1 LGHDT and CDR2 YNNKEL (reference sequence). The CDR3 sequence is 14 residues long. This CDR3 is CASSQSRANTEAFF. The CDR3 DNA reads TGTGCCAGCAGCCAATCCCGAGCGAACACTGAAGCTTTCTTT.

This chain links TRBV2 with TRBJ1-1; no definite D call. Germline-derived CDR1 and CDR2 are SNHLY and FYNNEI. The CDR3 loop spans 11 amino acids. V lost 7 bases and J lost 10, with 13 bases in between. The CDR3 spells CASKFEVSAFF. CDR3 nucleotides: TGTGCCAGCAAATTTGAGGTTTCAGCTTTCTTT.

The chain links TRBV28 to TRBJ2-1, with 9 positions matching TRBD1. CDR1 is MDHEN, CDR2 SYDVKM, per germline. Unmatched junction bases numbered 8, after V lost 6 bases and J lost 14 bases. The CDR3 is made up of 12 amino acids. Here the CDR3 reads CASSPPGQGKFF. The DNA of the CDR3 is TGTGCCAGCAGCCCTCCGGGACAGGGAAAGTTCTTC.